This TCR beta chain was sequenced for a study of control samples from healthy donors and cancer patients. Looked up from germline, CDR1 is SGHVS and CDR2 is FNYEAQ. The ends lost 5 bases at V and 4 bases at J; junction bases unmatched: 14. This CDR3 comprises 17 residues. Assay: immunoSEQ multiplex PCR; the TCRdb copy retains only in-frame clones and omits some. The sample lists 80,000 or so clones, 94% occurring once. The gene calls are TRBV7-6 and TRBJ2-3, with 8 bases lining up with TRBD2. This sequence originates from a woman in her thirties or forties in good health. Sequenced input: blood. Here the CDR3 DNA reads TGTGCCAGCAGCGCGAGGATCGGCGGGGGGACCCCAGATACGCAGTATTTT. Translating gives CASSARIGGGTPDTQYF.